This TCR beta chain was sequenced during a study of OX40 agonist ivuxolimab in advanced cancers. This clone was seen once. Exclusion applied to patients with autoimmune disease history or systemic immunosuppression. The protocol was immunoSEQ multiplex PCR, while the TCRdb copy is restricted to in-frame clones and leaves out a portion. The sample lists more than 35,000 clones, about 80% occurring once. V lost 3 bases and J lost 4, with 22 bases in between. The CDR3 extends over 17 amino acids. The germline V gene has CDR1 SGHRS and CDR2 YFSETQ. Sample: CD4+ or CD8+ T cells sorted from blood, taken in a trial of the OX40 agonist ivuxolimab. The TCR comes from an adult with an advanced solid tumor such as melanoma, head and neck, liver or kidney cancer. The chain employs TRBV5-1 and TRBJ1-2; D is possibly TRBD1 (5 bases). Written as DNA, the CDR3 is TGCGCCAGCAGCTATAGCGCCCGGGACGGATTACTCTATGGCTACACCTTC. It is translated as CASSYSARDGLLYGYTF.